The next 17 T cell receptor beta chains were all read from a single sample in a study of technical replicates of blood from several donors. The table came from immunoSEQ multiplex PCR; TCRdb's copy has only in-frame clones and leaves some out. The sample carries 75,000 to 85,000 clones, 90% to 96% recorded once. The sample was T cells isolated from PBMCs. The source of these receptors is a human donor in good health.

This clone was seen once. The chain employs TRBV14 and TRBJ2-1; 9 bases align to TRBD1. CDR3 size: 17 residues. Germline CDR1 reads SGHDN; CDR2 reads FVKESK. Germline trimming cut 0 bases from V and 2 bases from J; bases unmatched to any gene: 5. The CDR3 region is CASSQEGQGFAYNEQFF. The CDR3 DNA reads TGTGCCAGCAGCCAAGAGGGACAGGGATTCGCCTACAATGAGCAGTTCTTC.

This clone showed up just once. The chain joins TRBV7-6 to TRBJ2-5; D uncertain. CDR3 length: 14 residues. The V gene lost 2 bases and the J gene lost 1 base, with 8 bases spanning the gap. Germline-derived CDR1 and CDR2 are SGHVS and FNYEAQ. CDR3 DNA sequence: TGTGCCAGCAGCTTATATAAGCCCCAAGAGACCCAGTACTTC. Encoded protein: CASSLYKPQETQYF.

This chain links TRBV6-1 with TRBJ2-7; TRBD1 might be the D (5 bases). V was clipped by 3 bases and J by 5 bases, with 14 bases between them. CDR1 is MNHNS, CDR2 SASEGT, per germline. The CDR3 consists of 14 residues. This chain's CDR3 is CASSEGRAKDEQYF. CDR3 bases: TGTGCCAGCAGTGAGGGCAGGGCTAAGGACGAGCAGTACTTC.

This clone occurred a few times. This chain connects TRBV10-3 to TRBJ2-5, with 9 positions matching TRBD2. This CDR3 has 15 amino acids. V trimming: 4 bases; J trimming: 2 bases; junction bases outside the gene matches: 5. Germline assignment: CDR1 ENHRY and CDR2 SYGVKD. CDR3 DNA: TGTGCCATCAGTGGGGCTACTAGCGGGCAAGAGACCCAGTACTTC. This sequence encodes CAISGATSGQETQYF.

This chain links TRBV11-3 with TRBJ2-5, with D maybe TRBD2 (7 bases). Germline CDR1 and CDR2: SGHNT and YENEEA. V shed 8 bases and J shed 2 bases, with 12 bases lying between them. This CDR3 has 13 amino acids. Here the CDR3 reads CASPRGGQETQYF. The CDR3, as DNA: TGTGCCAGCCCTAGGGGGGGTCAAGAGACCCAGTACTTC.

The chain combines TRBV28 with TRBJ2-7, with D possibly being TRBD2 (6 bases). The germline V and J ends were trimmed by 5 bases and 0 bases, with 17 bases remaining between them. The CDR3 sequence is 16 residues long. CDR1 and CDR2 from the germline V gene are MDHEN and SYDVKM. CDR3 loop: CASSIERGLVSYEQYF. Written as DNA, the CDR3 is TGTGCCAGCAGTATCGAAAGGGGACTCGTCTCCTACGAGCAGTACTTC.

This chain connects TRBV6-5 to TRBJ2-1; TRBD2 matches at 7 bases. Germline V gene data show CDR1 as MNHEY and CDR2 as SVGAGI. Trimming took 5 bases from V and 8 from J; bases not matched to a gene: 3. The CDR3 consists of 12 residues. CDR3 sequence: CASSQTSDEQFF. CDR3 DNA: TGTGCCAGCAGTCAAACTAGCGATGAGCAGTTCTTC.

This chain uses TRBV7-2 with TRBJ2-7; D might be TRBD2 (6 bases). This CDR3 region has 12 residues. The germline CDR1 and CDR2 sequences are SGHTA and FQGNSA. The V end lost 11 bases, the J end lost 3 bases, and 14 bases lay between the germline ends. This chain's CDR3 is CAAGGNHYEQYF. CDR3 in DNA: TGTGCCGCAGGCGGGAACCACTACGAGCAGTACTTC.

Regarding this clone: The sample holds other DNA sequences that translate to the same CDR3. This chain links TRBV5-4 with TRBJ2-3; D not resolved. Germline loops: CDR1 SGHNT, CDR2 YYREEE (reference sequence). The CDR3 has 12 residues. The V end was cut by 3 bases, the J end by 2 bases, with 4 bases between. The CDR3 nucleotides are TGTGCCAGCAGCTCATCCACAGATACGCAGTATTTT. Translated: CASSSSTDTQYF.

This clone was counted once. This chain joins TRBV4-2 and TRBJ2-5; D is perhaps TRBD1 (6 bases). Germline loops: CDR1 LGHNA, CDR2 YNFKEQ. Between the trimmed V and J ends, which lost 1 base and 2 bases, there was a span of 14 bases. The CDR3 has 16 residues. This chain's CDR3 is CASSQVQGIGQETQYF. CDR3 in DNA: TGTGCCAGCAGCCAAGTCCAGGGGATCGGGCAAGAGACCCAGTACTTC.

The CDR3 reads CAWTSGRGEQYF. CDR3 bases: TGTGCCTGGACTAGCGGGAGAGGCGAGCAGTACTTC. V gene TRBV30 combines with J gene TRBJ2-7; the match to TRBD2 covers 10 bases. With 4 bases clipped from V and 6 bases from J, the junction kept 3 bases outside the gene matches. Germline V gene data show CDR1 as GTSNPN and CDR2 as SVGIG (reference sequence). This CDR3 is built from 12 residues.

V gene TRBV25-1 combines with J gene TRBJ2-7, with a possible D match to TRBD2 (5 bases). Germline CDR1 reads MGHDK; CDR2 reads SYGVNS. V lost 2 bases, J lost 6 bases, and 11 bases lay in between. The CDR3 extends over 13 amino acids. The CDR3 coding sequence is TGTGCCAGCAGTGAAGGAGCCCTAGCCGAGCAGTACTTC. Translation gives CASSEGALAEQYF.

This clone is a singleton in its sample. The rearrangement links TRBV5-1 to TRBJ2-3; the D gene is possibly TRBD2 (6 bases). The CDR3 sequence is 16 residues long. V shed 4 bases and J shed 0 bases, with 15 bases lying between them. Germline assignment: CDR1 SGHRS and CDR2 YFSETQ. CDR3 region: CASSLIRDWSTDTQYF. CDR3 DNA sequence: TGCGCCAGCAGCCTAATCCGGGACTGGAGCACAGATACGCAGTATTTT.

The J gene is TRBJ2-2, the V gene TRBV4-1, with TRBD1 matching over 8 bases. CDR1 is MGHRA and CDR2 is YSYEKL in the germline V gene. CDR3 length: 19 residues. Germline trimming cut 1 base from V and 1 base from J; bases unmatched to any gene: 11. CDR3: CASSQGLGPGTGNTGELFF. CDR3 coding DNA: TGCGCCAGCAGCCAAGGCCTAGGTCCCGGGACAGGGAACACCGGGGAGCTGTTTTTT.

The J gene is TRBJ2-2, the V gene TRBV25-1; 8 bases align to TRBD2. This CDR3 contains 16 residues. The germline V gene encodes CDR1 MGHDK and CDR2 SYGVNS. Losses at the gene ends were 3 bases for V and 1 base for J; bases not matched to a gene: 4. The CDR3 region is CASSDLAGQNTGELFF. DNA for the CDR3: TGTGCCAGCAGTGATTTAGCGGGACAGAACACCGGGGAGCTGTTTTTT. Based on the CDR3 plus reference TRBV25-1 and TRBJ2-2, the full variable domain is EADIYQTPRYLVIGTGKKITLECSQTMGHDKMYWYQQDPGMELHLIHYSYGVNSTEKGDLSSESTVSRIRTEHFPLTLESARPSHTSQYLCASSDLAGQNTGELFFGEGSRLTVL.

The gene calls are TRBV7-2 and TRBJ1-5, with 7 bases matching TRBD1. The trim removed 5 bases at V and 4 bases at J, leaving 8 bases unmatched. The CDR3 is 15 residues long. The germline V gene has CDR1 SGHTA and CDR2 FQGNSA. The CDR3: CASSRNSQGNQPQHF. The CDR3 region has the DNA TGTGCCAGCAGCAGAAACTCACAGGGGAATCAGCCCCAGCATTTT.

V gene TRBV6-5 combines with J gene TRBJ2-7; 11 bases align to TRBD1. J was trimmed by 5 bases and V by 5 bases; bases with no gene match: 5. The germline CDR1 and CDR2 sequences are MNHEY and SVGAGI. There are 14 residues in the CDR3. The CDR3 loop is CASSPWTGGDEQYF. The CDR3 DNA sequence: TGTGCCAGCAGTCCTTGGACAGGGGGCGACGAGCAGTACTTC.